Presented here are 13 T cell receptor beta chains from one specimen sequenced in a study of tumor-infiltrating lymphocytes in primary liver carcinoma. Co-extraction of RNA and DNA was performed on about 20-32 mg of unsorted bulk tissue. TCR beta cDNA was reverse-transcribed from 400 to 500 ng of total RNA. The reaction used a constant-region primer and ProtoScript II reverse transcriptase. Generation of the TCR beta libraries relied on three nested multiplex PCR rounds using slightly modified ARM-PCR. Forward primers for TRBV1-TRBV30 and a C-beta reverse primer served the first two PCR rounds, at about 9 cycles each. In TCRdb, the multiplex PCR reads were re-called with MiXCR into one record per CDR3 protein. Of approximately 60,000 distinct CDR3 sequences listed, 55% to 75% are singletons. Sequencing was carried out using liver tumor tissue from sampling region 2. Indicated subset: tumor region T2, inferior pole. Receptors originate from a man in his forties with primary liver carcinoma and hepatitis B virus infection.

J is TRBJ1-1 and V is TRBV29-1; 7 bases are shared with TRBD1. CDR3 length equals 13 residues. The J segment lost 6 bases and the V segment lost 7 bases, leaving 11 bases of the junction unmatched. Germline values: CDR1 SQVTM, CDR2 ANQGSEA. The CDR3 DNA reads TGCAGCGCTCCGGGACAGCTGGTGGCTGAAGCTTTCTTT. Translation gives CSAPGQLVAEAFF.

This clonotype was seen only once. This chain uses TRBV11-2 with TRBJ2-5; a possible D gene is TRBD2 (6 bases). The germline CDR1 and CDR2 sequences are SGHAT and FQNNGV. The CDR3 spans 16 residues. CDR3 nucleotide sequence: TGTACCACCAGCCAAACTCCTGTCGGGGGAAAAGAGACCCAGTACTTC. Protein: CTTSQTPVGGKETQYF. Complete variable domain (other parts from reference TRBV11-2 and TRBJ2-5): EAGVAQSPRYKIIEKRQSVAFWCNPISGHATLYWYQQILGQGPKLLIQFQNNGVVDDSQLPKDRFSAERLKGVDSTLKIQPAKLEDSAVYLCTTSQTPVGGKETQYFGPGTRLLVL.

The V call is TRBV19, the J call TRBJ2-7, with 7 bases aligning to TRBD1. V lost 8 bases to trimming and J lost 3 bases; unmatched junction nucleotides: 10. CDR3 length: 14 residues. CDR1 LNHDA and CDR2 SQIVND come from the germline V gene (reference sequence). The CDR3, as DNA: TGTGCCAGTTTTAGGACCGGGACAGACTACGAGCAGTACTTC. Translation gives CASFRTGTDYEQYF. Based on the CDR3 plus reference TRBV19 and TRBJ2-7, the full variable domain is DGGITQSPKYLFRKEGQNVTLSCEQNLNHDAMYWYRQDPGQGLRLIYYSQIVNDFQKGDIAEGYSVSREKKESFPLTVTSAQKNPTAFYLCASFRTGTDYEQYFGPGTRLTVT.

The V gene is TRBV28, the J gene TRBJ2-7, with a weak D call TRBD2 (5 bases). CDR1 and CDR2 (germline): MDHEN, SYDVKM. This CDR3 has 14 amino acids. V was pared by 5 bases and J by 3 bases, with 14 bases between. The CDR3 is CASSPLVGNYEQYF. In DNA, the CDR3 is TGTGCCAGCAGTCCACTAGTGGGAAACTACGAGCAGTACTTC.

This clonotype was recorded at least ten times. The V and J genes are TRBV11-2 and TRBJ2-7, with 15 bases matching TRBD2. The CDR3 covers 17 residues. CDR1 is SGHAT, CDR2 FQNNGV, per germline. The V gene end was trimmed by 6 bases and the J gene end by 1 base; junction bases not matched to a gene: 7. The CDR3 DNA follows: TGTGCCAGCAGACAAGGACTAGCGGGAGGGTGGTCCTACGAGCAGTACTTC. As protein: CASRQGLAGGWSYEQYF.

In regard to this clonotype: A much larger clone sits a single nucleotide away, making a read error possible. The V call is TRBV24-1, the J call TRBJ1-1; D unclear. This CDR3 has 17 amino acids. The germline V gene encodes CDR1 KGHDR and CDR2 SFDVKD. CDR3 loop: CATSNLRRQVMNTEAFF. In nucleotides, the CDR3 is TGTGCCACCAGTAATTTGCGGCGGCAGGTTATGAACACTGAAGCTTTCTTT.

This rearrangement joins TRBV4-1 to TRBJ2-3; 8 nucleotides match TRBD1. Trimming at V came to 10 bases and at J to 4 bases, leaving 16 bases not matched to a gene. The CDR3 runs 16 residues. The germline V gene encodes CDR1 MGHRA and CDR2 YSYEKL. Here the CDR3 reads CATNQGSDRDADTQYF. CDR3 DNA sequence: TGCGCCACCAACCAAGGATCGGACAGGGACGCAGATACGCAGTATTTT.

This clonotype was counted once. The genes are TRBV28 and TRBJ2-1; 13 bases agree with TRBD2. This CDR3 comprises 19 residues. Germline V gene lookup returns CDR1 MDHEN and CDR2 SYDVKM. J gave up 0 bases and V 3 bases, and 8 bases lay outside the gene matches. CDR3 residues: CASSFAGLAGLNSYNEQFF. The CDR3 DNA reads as TGTGCCAGCAGTTTTGCGGGACTAGCGGGATTGAACTCCTACAATGAGCAGTTCTTC. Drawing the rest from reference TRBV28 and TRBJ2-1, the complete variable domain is DVKVTQSSRYLVKRTGEKVFLECVQDMDHENMFWYRQDPGLGLRLIYFSYDVKMKEKGDIPEGYSVSREKKERFSLILESASTNQTSMYLCASSFAGLAGLNSYNEQFFGPGTRLTVL.

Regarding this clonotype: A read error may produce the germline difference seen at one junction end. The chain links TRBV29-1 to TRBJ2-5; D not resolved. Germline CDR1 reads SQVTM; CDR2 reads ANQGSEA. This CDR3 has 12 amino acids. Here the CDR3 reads CGVPLGVETQYF. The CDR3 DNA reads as TGCGGCGTTCCACTGGGCGTGGAGACCCAGTACTTC. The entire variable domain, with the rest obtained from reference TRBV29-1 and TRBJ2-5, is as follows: SAVISQKPSRDICQRGTSLTIQCQVDSQVTMMFWYRQQPGQSLTLIATANQGSEATYESGFVIDKFPISRPNLTFSTLTVSNMSPEDSSIYLCGVPLGVETQYFGPGTRLLVL.

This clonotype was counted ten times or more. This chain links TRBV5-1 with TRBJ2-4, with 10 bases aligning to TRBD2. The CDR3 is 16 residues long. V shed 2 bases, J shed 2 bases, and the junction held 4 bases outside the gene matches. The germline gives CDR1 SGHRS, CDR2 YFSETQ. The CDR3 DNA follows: TGCGCCAGCAGCTTCGAAGCGGGAGGGTCCAAAAACATTCAGTACTTC. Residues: CASSFEAGGSKNIQYF.

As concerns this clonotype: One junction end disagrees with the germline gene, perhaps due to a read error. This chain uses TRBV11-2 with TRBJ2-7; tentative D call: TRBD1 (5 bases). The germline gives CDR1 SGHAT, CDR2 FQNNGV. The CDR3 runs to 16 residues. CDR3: CASSFIQVAIHNELYF. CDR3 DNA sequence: TGTGCCAGCAGTTTCATACAGGTGGCCATACATAACGAGCTGTACTTC.

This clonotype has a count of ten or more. The CDR3 coding sequence is TGTGCCAGCATGGAGGGGGAGGTCGACACCATATATTTT. Its protein is CASMEGEVDTIYF. The V call is TRBV2, the J call TRBJ1-3; D is perhaps TRBD1 (6 bases). V was cut by 7 bases and J by 8 bases, with 15 bases left in between. Germline CDR1 reads SNHLY; CDR2 reads FYNNEI. This CDR3 comprises 13 residues.

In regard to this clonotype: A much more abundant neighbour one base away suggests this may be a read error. The CDR3: CVSSSPNSTGPVISYEQYF. In nucleotides, the CDR3 is TGCGTCAGCAGCTCCCCCAATTCGACAGGGCCCGTAATATCCTACGAGCAGTACTTC. J is TRBJ2-7 and V is TRBV5-1, with 7 bases lining up with TRBD1. Germline loops: CDR1 SGHRS, CDR2 YFSETQ. This CDR3 has 19 amino acids. The full variable domain, rest sourced from reference TRBV5-1 and TRBJ2-7, is KAGVTQTPRYLIKTRGQQVTLSCSPISGHRSVSWYQQTPGQGLQFLFEYFSETQRNKGNFPGRFSGRQFSNSRSEMNVSTLELGDSALYLCVSSSPNSTGPVISYEQYFGPGTRLTVT.